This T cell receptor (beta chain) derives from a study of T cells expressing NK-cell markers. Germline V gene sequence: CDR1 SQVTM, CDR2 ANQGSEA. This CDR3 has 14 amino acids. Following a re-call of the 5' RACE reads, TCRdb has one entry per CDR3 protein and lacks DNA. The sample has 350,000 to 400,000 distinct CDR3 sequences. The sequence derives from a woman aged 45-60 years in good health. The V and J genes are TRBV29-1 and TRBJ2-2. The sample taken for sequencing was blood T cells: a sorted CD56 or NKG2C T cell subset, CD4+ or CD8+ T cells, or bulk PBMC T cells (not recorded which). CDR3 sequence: CSVSALTSTGELFF.